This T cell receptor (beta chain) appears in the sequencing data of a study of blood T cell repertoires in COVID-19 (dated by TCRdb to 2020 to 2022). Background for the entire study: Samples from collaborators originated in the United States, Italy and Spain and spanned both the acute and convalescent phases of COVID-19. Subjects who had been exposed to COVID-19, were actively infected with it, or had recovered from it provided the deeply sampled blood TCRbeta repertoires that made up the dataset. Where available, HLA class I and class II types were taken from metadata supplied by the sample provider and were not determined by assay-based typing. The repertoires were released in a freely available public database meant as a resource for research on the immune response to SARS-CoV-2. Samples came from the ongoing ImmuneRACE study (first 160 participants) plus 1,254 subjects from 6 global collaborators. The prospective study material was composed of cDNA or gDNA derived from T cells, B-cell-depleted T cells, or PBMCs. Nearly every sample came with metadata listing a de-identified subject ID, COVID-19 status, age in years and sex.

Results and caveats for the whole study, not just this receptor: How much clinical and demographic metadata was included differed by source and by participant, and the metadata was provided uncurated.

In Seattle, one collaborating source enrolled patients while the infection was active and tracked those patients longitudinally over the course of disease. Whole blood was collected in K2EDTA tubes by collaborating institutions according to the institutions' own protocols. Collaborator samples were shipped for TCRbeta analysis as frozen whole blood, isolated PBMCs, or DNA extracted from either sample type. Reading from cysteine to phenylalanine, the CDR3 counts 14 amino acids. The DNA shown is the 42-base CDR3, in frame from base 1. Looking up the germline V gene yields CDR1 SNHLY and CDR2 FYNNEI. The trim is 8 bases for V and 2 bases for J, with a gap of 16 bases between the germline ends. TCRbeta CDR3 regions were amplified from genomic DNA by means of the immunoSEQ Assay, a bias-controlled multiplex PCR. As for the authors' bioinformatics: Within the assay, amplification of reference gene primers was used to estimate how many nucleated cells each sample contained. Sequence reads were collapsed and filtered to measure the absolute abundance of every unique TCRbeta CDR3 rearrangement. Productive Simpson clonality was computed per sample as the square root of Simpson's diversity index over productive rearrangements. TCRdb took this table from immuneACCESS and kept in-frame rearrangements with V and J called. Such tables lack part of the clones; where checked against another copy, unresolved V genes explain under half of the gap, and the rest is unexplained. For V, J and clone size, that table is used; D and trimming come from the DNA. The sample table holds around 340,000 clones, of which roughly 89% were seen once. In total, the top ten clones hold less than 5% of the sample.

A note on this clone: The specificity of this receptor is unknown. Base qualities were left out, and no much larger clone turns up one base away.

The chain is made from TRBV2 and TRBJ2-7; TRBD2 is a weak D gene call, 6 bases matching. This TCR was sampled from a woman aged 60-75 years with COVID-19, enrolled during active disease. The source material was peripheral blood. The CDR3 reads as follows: CASHWGDDAYEQYF. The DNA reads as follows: TGTGCCAGCCATTGGGGGGATGATGCCTACGAGCAGTACTTC.